This is a list of T cell receptor beta chains from one sample in a study of T cells in localized non-small cell lung cancer. Assay used: immunoSEQ multiplex PCR; TCRdb lists only in-frame clones, some missing. The sample includes approximately 57,000 clones, more than 80% seen only once; the top ten take approximately 5.2%. The sequences come from peripheral blood, collected before any cancer treatment. The source of these receptors is a woman between 35 and 70 years old with stage I lung adenocarcinoma. Both conserved end residues are part of each CDR3. D genes are given only for firm matches. Size values are once, few and many counts, or a class for expanded clones, and some rows have none.

cdr3_nt: TGTGCCAGCAGCTTGCGACAGTCTTGGGAGCAGTACTTC
cdr3_aa: CASSLRQSWEQYF
j_call: TRBJ2-7
clone_size: .
v_call: TRBV5-4
d_call: .

cdr3_nt: TGTGCCAGTAGTCAGCCGTTGGAAGGCCCCGGCGCTGAAGCTTTCTTT
cdr3_aa: CASSQPLEGPGAEAFF
j_call: TRBJ1-1
clone_size: .
v_call: TRBV19
d_call: .

cdr3_nt: TGTGCCTGGAGCCAAGGGGCCCTCCACTTT
cdr3_aa: CAWSQGALHF
j_call: TRBJ1-6
clone_size: .
v_call: TRBV30
d_call: .

cdr3_nt: TGTGCCACCAGCAGGGAGAATAACTATGGCTACACCTTC
cdr3_aa: CATSRENNYGYTF
j_call: TRBJ1-2
clone_size: .
v_call: TRBV15
d_call: .

cdr3_nt: TGTGCCAGCAGTTTCGGACGGGTAGTCGGTGGCTACACCTTC
cdr3_aa: CASSFGRVVGGYTF
j_call: TRBJ1-2
clone_size: .
v_call: TRBV5-6
d_call: .

cdr3_nt: TGTGCCAGCAGTTATTCCCACGAGCAGTACTTC
cdr3_aa: CASSYSHEQYF
j_call: TRBJ2-7
clone_size: .
v_call: TRBV6-6
d_call: .

cdr3_nt: TGTGCCAGCAGCGCAACGTTGGTCCAGAGGAGCACTGAAGCTTTCTTT
cdr3_aa: CASSATLVQRSTEAFF
j_call: TRBJ1-1
clone_size: .
v_call: TRBV2
d_call: .

cdr3_nt: TGTGCCTGGGGGCGGGGGACAGATACGCAGTATTTT
cdr3_aa: CAWGRGTDTQYF
j_call: TRBJ2-3
clone_size: once
v_call: TRBV30
d_call: TRBD2

cdr3_nt: TGTGCCATCAGCCGGGACTTAAACACTGAAGCTTTCTTT
cdr3_aa: CAISRDLNTEAFF
j_call: TRBJ1-1
clone_size: once
v_call: TRBV10-3
d_call: .

cdr3_nt: TGTGCCAGCTCCGACCGGGGAAACACCATATATTTT
cdr3_aa: CASSDRGNTIYF
j_call: TRBJ1-3
clone_size: .
v_call: TRBV18
d_call: .

cdr3_nt: TGTGCCAGCAGTGAGGGGGGATTAGTCAATAATGAAAAACTGTTTTTT
cdr3_aa: CASSEGGLVNNEKLFF
j_call: TRBJ1-4
clone_size: .
v_call: TRBV25-1
d_call: .

cdr3_nt: TGTGCCAGCGTCCGGACAGGGGGTAACCGCGGGGAGCTGTTTTTT
cdr3_aa: CASVRTGGNRGELFF
j_call: TRBJ2-2
clone_size: .
v_call: TRBV19
d_call: TRBD1

cdr3_nt: TGTGCCAGCAGCTCTCCGGGACGGACTAACTATGGCTACACCTTC
cdr3_aa: CASSSPGRTNYGYTF
j_call: TRBJ1-2
clone_size: .
v_call: TRBV7-2
d_call: .

cdr3_nt: TGTGCCAGCAGTTCGGGCCCCTACGAGCAGTACTTC
cdr3_aa: CASSSGPYEQYF
j_call: TRBJ2-7
clone_size: few
v_call: TRBV7-2
d_call: .

cdr3_nt: TGTGCCAGTGCCCGGGGGTTCACCTACGAGCAGTACTTC
cdr3_aa: CASARGFTYEQYF
j_call: TRBJ2-7
clone_size: .
v_call: TRBV19
d_call: .

cdr3_nt: TGTGCCAGCAGCTTGGGCCGCGGGGGGGCCCCAGATACGCAGTATTTT
cdr3_aa: CASSLGRGGAPDTQYF
j_call: TRBJ2-3
clone_size: .
v_call: TRBV5-6
d_call: TRBD2

cdr3_nt: TGTGCCAGCAGCGTAGGAGGTTCGGCCGGGGAGCTGTTTTTT
cdr3_aa: CASSVGGSAGELFF
j_call: TRBJ2-2
clone_size: .
v_call: TRBV9
d_call: .

cdr3_nt: TGTGCCATTGGTGGGACCCTGCTCTACGAGCAGTACTTC
cdr3_aa: CAIGGTLLYEQYF
j_call: TRBJ2-7
clone_size: .
v_call: TRBV28
d_call: .

cdr3_nt: TGTGCCAGCAGCTTAGAGGGGGACAGGAACTATGGCTACACCTTC
cdr3_aa: CASSLEGDRNYGYTF
j_call: TRBJ1-2
clone_size: .
v_call: TRBV7-6
d_call: TRBD1

cdr3_nt: TGTGCCAGTAATAGGGGTAGGAACACTGAAGCTTTCTTT
cdr3_aa: CASNRGRNTEAFF
j_call: TRBJ1-1
clone_size: .
v_call: TRBV19
d_call: .

cdr3_nt: TGCGCCAGCAGCGGAACCGGACAGACTAACTATGGCTACACCTTC
cdr3_aa: CASSGTGQTNYGYTF
j_call: TRBJ1-2
clone_size: .
v_call: TRBV5-1
d_call: .

cdr3_nt: TGTGCCAGCAGTGGGGGGACAGGGGGTTATAGCAATCAGCCCCAGCATTTT
cdr3_aa: CASSGGTGGYSNQPQHF
j_call: TRBJ1-5
clone_size: .
v_call: TRBV25-1
d_call: TRBD1

cdr3_nt: TGCGCCAGCAGCGACCCCCGGGACAGGGGCCTATCTTGGAGCGCAGATACGCAGTATTTT
cdr3_aa: CASSDPRDRGLSWSADTQYF
j_call: TRBJ2-3
clone_size: .
v_call: TRBV5-1
d_call: TRBD1

cdr3_nt: TGCAGCGTCATACAGGGGACCACTGAAGCTTTCTTT
cdr3_aa: CSVIQGTTEAFF
j_call: TRBJ1-1
clone_size: .
v_call: TRBV29-1
d_call: TRBD1

cdr3_nt: TGTGCCAGCAGCGTTGCGACAGGGGGCCGGGACGAGCAGTACTTC
cdr3_aa: CASSVATGGRDEQYF
j_call: TRBJ2-7
clone_size: once
v_call: TRBV9
d_call: TRBD1

cdr3_nt: TGTGCCAGCAGCTTAGTGGGACAGGGGGCCTATGGCTACACCTTC
cdr3_aa: CASSLVGQGAYGYTF
j_call: TRBJ1-2
clone_size: .
v_call: TRBV7-2
d_call: TRBD1

cdr3_nt: TGTGCCAGCAGCGGAGTGCAGGGGACAGATACGCAGTATTTT
cdr3_aa: CASSGVQGTDTQYF
j_call: TRBJ2-3
clone_size: .
v_call: TRBV6-5
d_call: .

cdr3_nt: TGTGCCAGCAGCTTCACCGGGACACGAAACTACAATGAGCAGTTCTTC
cdr3_aa: CASSFTGTRNYNEQFF
j_call: TRBJ2-1
clone_size: .
v_call: TRBV7-2
d_call: .

cdr3_nt: TGTGCCAGCAGTGAATCCTGGGATCAGCCCCAGCATTTT
cdr3_aa: CASSESWDQPQHF
j_call: TRBJ1-5
clone_size: medium-sized
v_call: TRBV25-1
d_call: .

cdr3_nt: TGCGCCAGCAGCTTGGGTTCCCGGGATAATGAAAAACTGTTTTTT
cdr3_aa: CASSLGSRDNEKLFF
j_call: TRBJ1-4
clone_size: .
v_call: TRBV5-1
d_call: .

cdr3_nt: TGCGCCAGCAGCTTGGCCGTAGGGATCTACGAGCAGTACTTC
cdr3_aa: CASSLAVGIYEQYF
j_call: TRBJ2-7
clone_size: .
v_call: TRBV5-1
d_call: .

cdr3_nt: TGTGCCAGCAGTGAGGAGGCATTAGCCAAAAACATTCAGTACTTC
cdr3_aa: CASSEEALAKNIQYF
j_call: TRBJ2-4
clone_size: .
v_call: TRBV2
d_call: .

cdr3_nt: TGCACCAGCAGCCCTCGTGGACTAGCAAGGGTCAATGAGCAGTTCTTC
cdr3_aa: CTSSPRGLARVNEQFF
j_call: TRBJ2-1
clone_size: .
v_call: TRBV1
d_call: .

cdr3_nt: TGTGCCTGGAGTGTCATTTTGAACACTGAAGCTTTCTTT
cdr3_aa: CAWSVILNTEAFF
j_call: TRBJ1-1
clone_size: few
v_call: TRBV30
d_call: .

cdr3_nt: TGTGCCAGCAGCTTATCTCACAGGGCGAACACTGAAGCTTTCTTT
cdr3_aa: CASSLSHRANTEAFF
j_call: TRBJ1-1
clone_size: .
v_call: TRBV11-2
d_call: .

cdr3_nt: TGTGCCAGCAAATTGGGGGGGTCCTATAATTCACCCCTCCACTTT
cdr3_aa: CASKLGGSYNSPLHF
j_call: TRBJ1-6
clone_size: .
v_call: TRBV7-8
d_call: .